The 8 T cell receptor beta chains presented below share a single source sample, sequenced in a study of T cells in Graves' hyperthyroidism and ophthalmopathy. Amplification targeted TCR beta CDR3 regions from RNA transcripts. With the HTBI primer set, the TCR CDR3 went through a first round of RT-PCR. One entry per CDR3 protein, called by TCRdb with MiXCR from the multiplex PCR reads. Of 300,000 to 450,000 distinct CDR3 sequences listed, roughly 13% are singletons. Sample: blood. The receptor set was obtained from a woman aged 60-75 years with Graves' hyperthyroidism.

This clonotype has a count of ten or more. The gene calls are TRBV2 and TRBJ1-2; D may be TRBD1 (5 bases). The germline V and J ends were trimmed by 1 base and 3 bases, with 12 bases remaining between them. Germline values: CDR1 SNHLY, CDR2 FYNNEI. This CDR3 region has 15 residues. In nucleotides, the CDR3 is TGTGCCAGCAGTGAAGGGGGGACTGCCTACTATGGCTACACCTTC. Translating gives CASSEGGTAYYGYTF.

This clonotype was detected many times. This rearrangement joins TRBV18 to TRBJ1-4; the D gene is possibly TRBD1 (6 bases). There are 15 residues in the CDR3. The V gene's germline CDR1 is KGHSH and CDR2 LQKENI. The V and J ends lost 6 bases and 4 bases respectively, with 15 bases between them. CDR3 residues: CASSSSDSDNEKLFF. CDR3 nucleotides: TGTGCCAGCTCGTCCTCGGACAGCGATAATGAAAAACTGTTTTTT. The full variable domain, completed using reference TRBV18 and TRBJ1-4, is NAGVMQNPRHLVRRRGQEARLRCSPMKGHSHVYWYRQLPEEGLKFMVYLQKENIIDESGMPKERFSAEFPKEGPSILRIQQVVRGDSAAYFCASSSSDSDNEKLFFGSGTQLSVL.

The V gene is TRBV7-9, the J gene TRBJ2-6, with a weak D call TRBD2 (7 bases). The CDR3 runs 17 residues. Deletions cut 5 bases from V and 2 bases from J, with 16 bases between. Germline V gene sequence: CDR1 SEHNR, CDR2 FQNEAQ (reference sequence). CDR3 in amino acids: CASSPGGGAPGANVLTF. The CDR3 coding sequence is TGTGCCAGCAGCCCCGGAGGGGGGGCGCCTGGGGCCAACGTCCTGACTTTC.

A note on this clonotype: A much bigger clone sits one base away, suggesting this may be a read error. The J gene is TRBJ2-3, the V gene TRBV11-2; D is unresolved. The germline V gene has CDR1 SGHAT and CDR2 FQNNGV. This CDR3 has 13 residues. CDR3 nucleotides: TGTGCCAGCAGCATTGAGCTGGAAGATACGCTGTATTTT. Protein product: CASSIELEDTLYF.

The CDR3 protein is CASSRDREPQHF. CDR3 in DNA: TGTGCCAGCAGCCGGGACAGGGAGCCCCAGCATTTT. V usage is TRBV7-9 and J usage is TRBJ1-5, with 9 bases lining up with TRBD1. Trimming took 5 bases from V and 8 from J; bases not matched to a gene: 1. CDR3 length: 12 amino acids. Germline CDR1 SEHNR, CDR2 FQNEAQ (reference sequence). Full variable domain (remainder filled in from reference TRBV7-9 and TRBJ1-5): DTGVSQNPRHKITKRGQNVTFRCDPISEHNRLYWYRQTLGQGPEFLTYFQNEAQLEKSRLLSDRFSAERPKGSFSTLEIQRTEQGDSAMYLCASSRDREPQHFGDGTRLSIL.

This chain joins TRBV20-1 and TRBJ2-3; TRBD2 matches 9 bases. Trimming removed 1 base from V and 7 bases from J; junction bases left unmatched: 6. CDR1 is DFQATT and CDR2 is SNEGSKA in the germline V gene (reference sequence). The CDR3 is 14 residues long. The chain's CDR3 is CSARVRGGRNTQYF. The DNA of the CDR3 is TGCAGTGCTAGAGTGCGGGGGGGGAGAAATACGCAGTATTTT.

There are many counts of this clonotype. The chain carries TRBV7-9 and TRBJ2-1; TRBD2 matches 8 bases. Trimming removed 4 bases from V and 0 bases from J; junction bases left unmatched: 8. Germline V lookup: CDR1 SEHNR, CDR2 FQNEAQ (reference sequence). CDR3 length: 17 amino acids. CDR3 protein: CASSSATSASSYNEQFF. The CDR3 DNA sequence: TGTGCCAGCAGCTCCGCGACTAGCGCGAGCTCCTACAATGAGCAGTTCTTC.

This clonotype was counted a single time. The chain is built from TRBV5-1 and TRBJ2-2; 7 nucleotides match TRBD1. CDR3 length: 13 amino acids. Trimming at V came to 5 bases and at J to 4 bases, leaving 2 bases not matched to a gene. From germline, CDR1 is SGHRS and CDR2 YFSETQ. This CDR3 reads CASRTGSTGELFF. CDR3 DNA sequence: TGCGCCAGCAGGACAGGGTCCACCGGGGAGCTGTTTTTT.